This record covers a single TCR beta chain. Its antigen is undetermined. This entry belongs to a study of cytomegalovirus exposure and HLA in healthy donors. Study-wide results and caveats: The study designated some 180 TCR beta chains cytomegalovirus-associated.

Germline CDR1 and CDR2: SGHRS and YFSETQ. The CDR3 spans 12 residues. Trimming shortened V by 0 bases and J by 8 bases, and 8 bases separated the two germline ends. In the PCR, 60 Vbeta and 13 Jbeta primers were used. Clones were read by immunoSEQ multiplex PCR, and TCRdb kept only the in-frame ones, dropping some. The data contain roughly 150,000 clones, about 83% of them singletons. Sequencing was done on a sample of PBMCs. This rearrangement joins TRBV5-1 to TRBJ1-2, with D unresolved. The sequence came from a middle-aged man in good health and CMV-seropositive. The CDR3 nucleotides are TGCGCCAGCAGCTTGGATGCGAACGGCTACACCTTC. Its protein is CASSLDANGYTF.